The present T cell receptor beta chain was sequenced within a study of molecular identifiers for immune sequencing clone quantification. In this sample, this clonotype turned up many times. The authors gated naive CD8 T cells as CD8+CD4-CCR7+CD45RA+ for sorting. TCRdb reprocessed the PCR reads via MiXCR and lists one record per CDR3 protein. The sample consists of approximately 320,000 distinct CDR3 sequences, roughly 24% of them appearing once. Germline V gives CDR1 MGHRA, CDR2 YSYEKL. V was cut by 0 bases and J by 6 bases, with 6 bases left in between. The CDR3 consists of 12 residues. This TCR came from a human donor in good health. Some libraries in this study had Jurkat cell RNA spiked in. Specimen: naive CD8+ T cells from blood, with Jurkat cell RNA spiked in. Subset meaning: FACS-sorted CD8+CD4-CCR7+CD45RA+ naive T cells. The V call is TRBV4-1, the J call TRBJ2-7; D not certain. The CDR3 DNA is TGCGCCAGCAGCCAAGAAGGGCTCGAGCAGTACTTC. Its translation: CASSQEGLEQYF.